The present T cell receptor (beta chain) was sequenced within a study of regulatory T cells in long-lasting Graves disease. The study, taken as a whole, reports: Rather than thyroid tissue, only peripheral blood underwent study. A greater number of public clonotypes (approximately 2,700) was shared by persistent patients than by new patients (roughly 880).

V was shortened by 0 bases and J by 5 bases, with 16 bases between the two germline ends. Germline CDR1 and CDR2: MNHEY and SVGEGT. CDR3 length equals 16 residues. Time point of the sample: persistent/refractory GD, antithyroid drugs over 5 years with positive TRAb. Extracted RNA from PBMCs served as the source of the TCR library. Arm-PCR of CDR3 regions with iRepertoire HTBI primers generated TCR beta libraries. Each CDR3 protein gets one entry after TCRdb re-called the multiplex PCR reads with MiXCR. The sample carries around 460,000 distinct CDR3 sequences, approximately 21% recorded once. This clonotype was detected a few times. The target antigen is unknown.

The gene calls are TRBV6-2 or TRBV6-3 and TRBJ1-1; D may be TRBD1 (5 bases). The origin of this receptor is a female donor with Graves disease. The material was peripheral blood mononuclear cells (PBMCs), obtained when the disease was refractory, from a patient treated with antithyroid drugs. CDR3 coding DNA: TGTGCCAGCAGTTACTCGAAATGGGGCGTTCGGACTGAAGCTTTCTTT. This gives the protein CASSYSKWGVRTEAFF.